This T cell receptor (beta chain) was recovered during a study of OX40 agonist ivuxolimab in advanced cancers. Overall study: The patients received ivuxolimab by intravenous route every 2 weeks at 0.01 to 10 mg/kg. Hepatocellular carcinoma, melanoma, renal cell or head and neck cancer affected the dose-escalation patients.

Profiled with immunoSEQ multiplex PCR; TCRdb holds only in-frame clones, not every one. The sample contains roughly 43,000 clones, roughly 90% of which appear only once. Study-level findings and limits: Clonal expansion was seen in CD4+ and CD8+ blood T cells by week 6 at 0.1 to 3.0 mg/kg.

V shed 2 bases, J shed 3 bases, and the junction held 2 bases outside the gene matches. The CDR3 totals 14 residues. CDR1 and CDR2 (germline): MNHEY, SVGAGI. Concerning this clone: The target antigen is unknown.

This clonotype originated in an adult with an advanced solid tumor such as melanoma, head and neck, liver or kidney cancer. V is TRBV6-5 and J is TRBJ2-5; 8 nucleotides line up with TRBD1. The starting material was CD4+ or CD8+ T cells sorted from blood, obtained in a trial of the OX40 agonist ivuxolimab. CDR3 nucleotide sequence: TGTGCCAGCAGTTACGAGGGACAGGAAGAGACCCAGTACTTC. Translation: CASSYEGQEETQYF.